This section outlines one T cell receptor beta chain sequence together with its context. No antigen is known for it. A clone one base away is much larger, so this may be a read error. Per the germline V gene, CDR1 is SEHNR and CDR2 is FQNEAQ (reference sequence). Trimming took 5 bases from V and 2 from J; bases not matched to a gene: 8. The CDR3 loop spans 15 amino acids. Construction of the TCRbeta library involved unique molecular identifiers. From the PCR reads, TCRdb called clonotypes with MiXCR, one entry per CDR3 protein. In the table there are some 300,000 distinct CDR3 sequences, 9.5% to 13% of which are singletons. The entry originates in a study of T-cell reconstitution after alpha-beta-depleted transplantation in children. Study results and caveats: Among T cells one year after transplant, newly produced cells accounted for most counts and diversity.

V gene TRBV7-9 combines with J gene TRBJ2-7, with 8 bases fitting TRBD2. Specimen: PBMCs, collected before TCRalphabeta/CD19-depleted stem cell transplant. This receptor was taken from a boy younger than two with acute myeloid leukemia, due to receive a stem cell transplant. The DNA for the CDR3 is TGTGCCAGCAGCCCGGGACTAGTGGTCCCCTACGAGCAGTACTTC. As protein: CASSPGLVVPYEQYF. The full variable domain, its missing parts supplied by reference TRBV7-9 and TRBJ2-7, is DTGVSQNPRHKITKRGQNVTFRCDPISEHNRLYWYRQTLGQGPEFLTYFQNEAQLEKSRLLSDRFSAERPKGSFSTLEIQRTEQGDSAMYLCASSPGLVVPYEQYFGPGTRLTVT.